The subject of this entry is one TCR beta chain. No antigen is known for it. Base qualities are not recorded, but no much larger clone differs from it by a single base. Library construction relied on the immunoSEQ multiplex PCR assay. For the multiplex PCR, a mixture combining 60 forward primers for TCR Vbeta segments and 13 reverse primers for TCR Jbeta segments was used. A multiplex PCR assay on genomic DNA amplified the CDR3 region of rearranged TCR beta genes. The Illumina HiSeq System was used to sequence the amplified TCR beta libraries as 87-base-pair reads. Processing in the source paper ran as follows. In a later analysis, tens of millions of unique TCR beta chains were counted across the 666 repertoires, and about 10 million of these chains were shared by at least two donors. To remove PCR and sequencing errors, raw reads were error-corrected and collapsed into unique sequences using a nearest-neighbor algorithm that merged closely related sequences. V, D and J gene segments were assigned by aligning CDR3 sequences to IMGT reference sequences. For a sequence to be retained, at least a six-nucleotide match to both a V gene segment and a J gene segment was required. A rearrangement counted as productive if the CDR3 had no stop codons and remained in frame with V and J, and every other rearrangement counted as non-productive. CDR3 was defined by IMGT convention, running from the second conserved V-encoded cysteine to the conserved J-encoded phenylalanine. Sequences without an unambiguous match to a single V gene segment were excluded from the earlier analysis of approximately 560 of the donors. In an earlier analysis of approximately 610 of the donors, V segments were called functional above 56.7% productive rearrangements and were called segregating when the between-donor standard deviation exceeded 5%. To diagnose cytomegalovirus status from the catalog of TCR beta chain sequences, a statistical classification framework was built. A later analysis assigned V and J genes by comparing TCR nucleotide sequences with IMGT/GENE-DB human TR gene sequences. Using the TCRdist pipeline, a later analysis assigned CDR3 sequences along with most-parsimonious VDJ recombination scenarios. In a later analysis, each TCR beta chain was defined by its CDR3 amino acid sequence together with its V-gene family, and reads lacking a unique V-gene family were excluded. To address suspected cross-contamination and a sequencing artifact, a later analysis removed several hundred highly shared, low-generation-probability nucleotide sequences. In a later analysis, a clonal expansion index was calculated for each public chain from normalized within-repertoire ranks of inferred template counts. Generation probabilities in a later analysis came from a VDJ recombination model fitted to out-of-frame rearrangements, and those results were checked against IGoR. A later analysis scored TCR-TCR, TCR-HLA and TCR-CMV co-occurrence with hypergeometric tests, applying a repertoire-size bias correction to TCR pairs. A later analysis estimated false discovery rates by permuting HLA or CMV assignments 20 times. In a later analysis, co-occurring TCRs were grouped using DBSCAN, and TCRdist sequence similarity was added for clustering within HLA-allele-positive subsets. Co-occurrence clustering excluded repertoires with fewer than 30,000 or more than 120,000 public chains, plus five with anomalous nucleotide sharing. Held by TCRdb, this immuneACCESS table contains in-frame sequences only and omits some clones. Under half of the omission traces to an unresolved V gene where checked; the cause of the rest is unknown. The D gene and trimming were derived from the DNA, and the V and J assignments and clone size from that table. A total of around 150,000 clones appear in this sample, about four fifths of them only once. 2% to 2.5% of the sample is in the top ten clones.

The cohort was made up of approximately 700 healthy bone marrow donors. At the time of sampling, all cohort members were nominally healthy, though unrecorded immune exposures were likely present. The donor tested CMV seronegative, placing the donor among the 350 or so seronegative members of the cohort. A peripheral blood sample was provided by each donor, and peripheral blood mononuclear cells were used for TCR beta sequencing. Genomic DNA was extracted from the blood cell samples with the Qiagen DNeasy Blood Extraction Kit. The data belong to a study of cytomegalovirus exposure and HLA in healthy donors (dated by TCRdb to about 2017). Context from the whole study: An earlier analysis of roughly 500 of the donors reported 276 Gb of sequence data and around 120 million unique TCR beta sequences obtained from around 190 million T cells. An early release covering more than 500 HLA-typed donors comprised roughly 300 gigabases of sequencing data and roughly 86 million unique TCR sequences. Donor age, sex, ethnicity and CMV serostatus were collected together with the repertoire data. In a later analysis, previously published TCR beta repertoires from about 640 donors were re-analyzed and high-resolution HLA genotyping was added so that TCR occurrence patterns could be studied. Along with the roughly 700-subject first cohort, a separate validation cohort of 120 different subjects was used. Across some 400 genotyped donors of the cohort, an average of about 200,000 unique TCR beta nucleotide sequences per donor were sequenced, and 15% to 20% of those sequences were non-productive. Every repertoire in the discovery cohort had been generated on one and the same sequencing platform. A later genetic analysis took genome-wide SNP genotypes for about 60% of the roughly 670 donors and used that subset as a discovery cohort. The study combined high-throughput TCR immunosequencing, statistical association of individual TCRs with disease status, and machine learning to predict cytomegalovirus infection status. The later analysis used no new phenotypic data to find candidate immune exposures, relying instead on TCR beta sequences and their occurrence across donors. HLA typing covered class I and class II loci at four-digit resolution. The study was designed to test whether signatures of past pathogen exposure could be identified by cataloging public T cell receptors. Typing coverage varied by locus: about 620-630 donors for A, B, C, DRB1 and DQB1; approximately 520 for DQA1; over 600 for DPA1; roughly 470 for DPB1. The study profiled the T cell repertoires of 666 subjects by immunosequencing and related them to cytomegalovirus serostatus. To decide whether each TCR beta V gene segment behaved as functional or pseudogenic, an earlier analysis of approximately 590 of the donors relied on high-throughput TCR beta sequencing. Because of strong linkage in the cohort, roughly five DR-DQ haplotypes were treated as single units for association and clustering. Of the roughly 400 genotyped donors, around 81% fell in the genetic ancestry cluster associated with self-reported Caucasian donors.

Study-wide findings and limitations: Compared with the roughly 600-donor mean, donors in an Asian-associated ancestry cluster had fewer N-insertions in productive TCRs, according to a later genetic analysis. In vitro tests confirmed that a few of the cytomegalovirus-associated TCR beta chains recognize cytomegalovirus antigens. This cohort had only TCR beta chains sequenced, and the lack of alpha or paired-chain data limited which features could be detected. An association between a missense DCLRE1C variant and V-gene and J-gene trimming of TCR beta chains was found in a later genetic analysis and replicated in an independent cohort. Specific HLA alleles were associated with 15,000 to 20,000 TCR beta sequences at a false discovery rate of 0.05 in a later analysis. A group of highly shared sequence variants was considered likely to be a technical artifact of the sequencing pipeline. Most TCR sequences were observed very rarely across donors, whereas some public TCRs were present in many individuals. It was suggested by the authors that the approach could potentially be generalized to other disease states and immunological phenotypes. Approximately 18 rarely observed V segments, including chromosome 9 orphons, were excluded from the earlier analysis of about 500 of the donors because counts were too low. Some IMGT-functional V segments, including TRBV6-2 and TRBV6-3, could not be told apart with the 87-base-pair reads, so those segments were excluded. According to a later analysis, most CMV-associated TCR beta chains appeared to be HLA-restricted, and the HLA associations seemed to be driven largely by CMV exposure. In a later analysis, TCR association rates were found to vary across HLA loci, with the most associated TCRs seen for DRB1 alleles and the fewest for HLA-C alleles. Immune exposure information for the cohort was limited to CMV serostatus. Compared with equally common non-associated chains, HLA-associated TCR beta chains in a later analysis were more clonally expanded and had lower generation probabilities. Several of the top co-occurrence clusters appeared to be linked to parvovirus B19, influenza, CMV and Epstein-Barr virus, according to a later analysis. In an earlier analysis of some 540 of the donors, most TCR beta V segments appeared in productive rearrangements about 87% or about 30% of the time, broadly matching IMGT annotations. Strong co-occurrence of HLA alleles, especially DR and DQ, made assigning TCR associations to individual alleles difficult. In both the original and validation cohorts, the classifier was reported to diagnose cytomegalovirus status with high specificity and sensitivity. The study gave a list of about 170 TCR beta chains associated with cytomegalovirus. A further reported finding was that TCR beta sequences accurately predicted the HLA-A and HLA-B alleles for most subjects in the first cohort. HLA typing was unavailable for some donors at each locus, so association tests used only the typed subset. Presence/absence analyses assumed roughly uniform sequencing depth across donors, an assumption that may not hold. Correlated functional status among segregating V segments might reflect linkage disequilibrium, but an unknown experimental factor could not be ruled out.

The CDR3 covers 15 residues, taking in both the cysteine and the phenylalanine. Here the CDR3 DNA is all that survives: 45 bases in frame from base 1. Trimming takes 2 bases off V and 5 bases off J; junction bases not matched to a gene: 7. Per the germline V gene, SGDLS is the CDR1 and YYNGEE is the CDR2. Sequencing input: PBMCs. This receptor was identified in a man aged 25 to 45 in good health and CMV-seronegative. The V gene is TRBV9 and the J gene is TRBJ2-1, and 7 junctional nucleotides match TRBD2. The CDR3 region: CASSVLASGHNEQFF. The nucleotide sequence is TGTGCCAGCAGCGTTCTGGCTAGCGGCCACAATGAGCAGTTCTTC.